This T cell receptor beta chain was sequenced for a study of breast tumors, draining lymph nodes, adjacent tissues. Whole-study findings and limits: Compared with lymph nodes, tumors were less diverse; compared with nontumor tissue, more. Luminal-like breast cancer showed significantly greater tumor-nontumor repertoire similarity than basal-like breast cancer did. The lymph node origin of tumor T cells was framed as consistent with a hypothesis, not demonstrated. The data were judged consistent with most tumor T cells coming from lymph node and expanding in tumor.

Germline V gives CDR1 LGHNA, CDR2 YNFKEQ. The CDR3 contains 15 residues. MiXCR was run by TCRdb on the multiplex PCR reads, yielding one entry per CDR3 protein. In the table there are tens of thousands of distinct CDR3 sequences, approximately 22% of which are singletons. Of note for this clonotype: Its antigen is not known. Relative to the germline gene, one junction end is altered; a read error may explain this.

The receptor comes from a female donor with breast cancer. Some clones in this sample may be carry-over from other donors' samples. The specimen sequenced was breast tumor tissue. This chain uses TRBV4-2 with TRBJ2-4; D is perhaps TRBD2 (5 bases). Written as DNA, the CDR3 is TGTGCCAGCGGCCAAGATTCAGCTTCGGGGAACATTCAGTGCTTC. Translating gives CASGQDSASGNIQCF.